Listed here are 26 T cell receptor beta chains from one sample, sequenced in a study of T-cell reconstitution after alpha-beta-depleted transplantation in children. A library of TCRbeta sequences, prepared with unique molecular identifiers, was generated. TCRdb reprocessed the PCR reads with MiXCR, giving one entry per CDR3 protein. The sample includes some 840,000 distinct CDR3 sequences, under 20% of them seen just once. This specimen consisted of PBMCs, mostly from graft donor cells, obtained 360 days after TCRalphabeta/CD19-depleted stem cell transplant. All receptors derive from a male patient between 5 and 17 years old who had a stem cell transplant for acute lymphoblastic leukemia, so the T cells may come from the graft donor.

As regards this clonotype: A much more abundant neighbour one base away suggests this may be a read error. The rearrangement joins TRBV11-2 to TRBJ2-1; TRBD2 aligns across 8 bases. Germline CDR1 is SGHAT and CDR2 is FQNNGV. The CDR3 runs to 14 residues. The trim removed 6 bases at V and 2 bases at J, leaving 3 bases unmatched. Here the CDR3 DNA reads TGTGCCAGCAGATCGGGACTAGCCTACAATGAGCAGTTCTTC. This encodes CASRSGLAYNEQFF. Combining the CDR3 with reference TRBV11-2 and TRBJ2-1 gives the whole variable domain EAGVAQSPRYKIIEKRQSVAFWCNPISGHATLYWYQQILGQGPKLLIQFQNNGVVDDSQLPKDRFSAERLKGVDSTLKIQPAKLEDSAVYLCASRSGLAYNEQFFGPGTRLTVL.

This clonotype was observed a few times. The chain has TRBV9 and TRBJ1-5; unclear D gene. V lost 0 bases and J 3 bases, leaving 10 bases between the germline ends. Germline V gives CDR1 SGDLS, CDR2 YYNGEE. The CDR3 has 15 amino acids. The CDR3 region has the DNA TGTGCCAGCAGCGTAGCCGGACGGATCAATCAGCCCCAGCATTTT. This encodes CASSVAGRINQPQHF.

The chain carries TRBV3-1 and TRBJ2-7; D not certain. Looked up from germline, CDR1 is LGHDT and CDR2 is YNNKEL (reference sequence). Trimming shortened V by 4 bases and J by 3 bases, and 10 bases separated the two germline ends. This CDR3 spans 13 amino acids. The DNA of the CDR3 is TGTGCCAGCAGCCCCTTACAGTTCTACGAGCAGTACTTC. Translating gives CASSPLQFYEQYF.

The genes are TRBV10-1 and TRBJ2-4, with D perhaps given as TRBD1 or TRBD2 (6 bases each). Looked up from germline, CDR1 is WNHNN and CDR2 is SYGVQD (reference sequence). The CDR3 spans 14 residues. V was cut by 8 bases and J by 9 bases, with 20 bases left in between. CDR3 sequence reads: CASPRGEANSIQYF. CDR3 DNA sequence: TGCGCCAGCCCGAGGGGGGAAGCGAATAGCATTCAGTACTTC.

The chain's CDR3 is CASSLAAGIGELFF. CDR3 sequence (DNA): TGCGCCAGCAGCTTAGCAGCAGGGATCGGGGAGCTGTTTTTT. The chain joins TRBV5-1 to TRBJ2-2; D is possibly TRBD1 (5 bases). Trimming took off 2 bases at V and 7 bases at J, with 12 bases between the two ends. This CDR3 contains 14 residues. From germline, CDR1 is SGHRS and CDR2 YFSETQ.

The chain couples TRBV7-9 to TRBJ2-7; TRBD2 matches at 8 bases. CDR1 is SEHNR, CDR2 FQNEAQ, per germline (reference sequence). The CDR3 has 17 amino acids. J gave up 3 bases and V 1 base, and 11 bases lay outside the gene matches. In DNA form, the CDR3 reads TGTGCCAGCAGCTTAGGGGCGGGAGGCCTGATCCTCTACGAGCAGTACTTC. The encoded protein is CASSLGAGGLILYEQYF.

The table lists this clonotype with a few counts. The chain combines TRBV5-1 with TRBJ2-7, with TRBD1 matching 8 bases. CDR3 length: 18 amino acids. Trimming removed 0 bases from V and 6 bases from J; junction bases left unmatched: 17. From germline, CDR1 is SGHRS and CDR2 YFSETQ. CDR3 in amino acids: CASSLVLISRQGLGEQYF. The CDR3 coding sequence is TGCGCCAGCAGCTTGGTCCTCATCTCGAGACAGGGGTTGGGCGAGCAGTACTTC.

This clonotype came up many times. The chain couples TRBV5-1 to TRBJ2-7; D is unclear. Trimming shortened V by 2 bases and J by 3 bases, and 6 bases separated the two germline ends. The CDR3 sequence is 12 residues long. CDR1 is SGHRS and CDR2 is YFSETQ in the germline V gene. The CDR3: CASSFMFYEQYF. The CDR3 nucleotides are TGCGCCAGCAGCTTCATGTTCTACGAGCAGTACTTC.

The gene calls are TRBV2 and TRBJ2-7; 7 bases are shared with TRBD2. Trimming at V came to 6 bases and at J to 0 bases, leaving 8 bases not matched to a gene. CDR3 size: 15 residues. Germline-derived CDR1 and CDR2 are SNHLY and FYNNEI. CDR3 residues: CASRAGLEGSYEQYF. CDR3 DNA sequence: TGTGCCAGCAGGGCAGGACTAGAGGGCTCCTACGAGCAGTACTTC.

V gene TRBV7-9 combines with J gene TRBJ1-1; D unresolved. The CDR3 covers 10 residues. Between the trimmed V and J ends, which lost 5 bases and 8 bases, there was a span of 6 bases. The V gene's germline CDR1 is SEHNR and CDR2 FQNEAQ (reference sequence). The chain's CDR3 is CASSKTEAFF. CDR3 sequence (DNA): TGTGCCAGCAGCAAAACCGAAGCTTTCTTT.

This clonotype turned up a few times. The CDR3 sequence: CASSLQVFANEKLFF. CDR3 sequence (DNA): TGCGCCAGCAGTCTTCAAGTTTTCGCTAATGAAAAACTGTTTTTT. This sequence joins TRBV5-1 and TRBJ1-4; D gene unclear. V lost 5 bases and J lost 3, with 14 bases in between. The CDR3 spans 15 residues. The germline V gene encodes CDR1 SGHRS and CDR2 YFSETQ.

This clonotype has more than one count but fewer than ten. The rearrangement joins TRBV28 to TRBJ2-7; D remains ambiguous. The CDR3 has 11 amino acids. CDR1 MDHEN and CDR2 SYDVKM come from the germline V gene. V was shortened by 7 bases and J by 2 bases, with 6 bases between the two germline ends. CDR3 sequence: CASIGTYEQYF. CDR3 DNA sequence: TGTGCCAGCATAGGGACCTACGAGCAGTACTTC.

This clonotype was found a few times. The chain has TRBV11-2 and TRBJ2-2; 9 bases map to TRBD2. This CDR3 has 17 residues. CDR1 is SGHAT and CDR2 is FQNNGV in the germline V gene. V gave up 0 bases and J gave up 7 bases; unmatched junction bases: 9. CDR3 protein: CASSLDGSGSRHGELFF. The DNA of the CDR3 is TGTGCCAGCAGCTTAGACGGTAGCGGGAGCCGACACGGGGAGCTGTTTTTT.

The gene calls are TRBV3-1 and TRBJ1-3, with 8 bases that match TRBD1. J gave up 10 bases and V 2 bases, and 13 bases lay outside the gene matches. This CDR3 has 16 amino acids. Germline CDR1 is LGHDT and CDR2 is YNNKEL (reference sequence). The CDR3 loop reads CASSQPKRDRSRTIYF. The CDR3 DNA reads TGTGCCAGCAGCCAACCAAAACGGGACAGGTCAAGGACCATATATTTT. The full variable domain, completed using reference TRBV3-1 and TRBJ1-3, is DTAVSQTPKYLVTQMGNDKSIKCEQNLGHDTMYWYKQDSKKFLKIMFSYNNKELIINETVPNRFSPKSPDKAHLNLHINSLELGDSAVYFCASSQPKRDRSRTIYFGEGSWLTVV.

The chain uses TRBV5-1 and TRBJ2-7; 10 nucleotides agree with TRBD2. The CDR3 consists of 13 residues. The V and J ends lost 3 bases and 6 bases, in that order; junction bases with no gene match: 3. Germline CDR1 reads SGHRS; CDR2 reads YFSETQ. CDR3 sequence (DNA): TGCGCCAGCAGCTCTAGCGGGAGCGGCGAGCAGTACTTC. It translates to CASSSSGSGEQYF.

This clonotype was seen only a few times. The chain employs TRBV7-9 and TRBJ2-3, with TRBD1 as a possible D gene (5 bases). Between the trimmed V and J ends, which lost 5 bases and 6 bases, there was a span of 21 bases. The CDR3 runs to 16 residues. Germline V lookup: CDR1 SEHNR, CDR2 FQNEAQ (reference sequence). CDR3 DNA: TGTGCCAGCAGCCGGTCTGGGGCATCGGTCGCGGATACGCAGTATTTT. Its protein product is CASSRSGASVADTQYF.

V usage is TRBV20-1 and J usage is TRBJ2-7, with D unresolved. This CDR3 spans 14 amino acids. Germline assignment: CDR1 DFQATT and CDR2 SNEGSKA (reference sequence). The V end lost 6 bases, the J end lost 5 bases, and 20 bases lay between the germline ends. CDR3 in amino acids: CSASSWTPRDEQYF. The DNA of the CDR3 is TGCAGTGCCAGCTCTTGGACCCCTCGGGACGAGCAGTACTTC.

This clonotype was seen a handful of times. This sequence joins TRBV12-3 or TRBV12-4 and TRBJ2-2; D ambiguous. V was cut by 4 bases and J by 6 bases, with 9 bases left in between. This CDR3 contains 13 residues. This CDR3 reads CASSSPKPGELFF. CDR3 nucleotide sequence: TGTGCCAGCAGTTCCCCAAAACCCGGGGAGCTGTTTTTT.

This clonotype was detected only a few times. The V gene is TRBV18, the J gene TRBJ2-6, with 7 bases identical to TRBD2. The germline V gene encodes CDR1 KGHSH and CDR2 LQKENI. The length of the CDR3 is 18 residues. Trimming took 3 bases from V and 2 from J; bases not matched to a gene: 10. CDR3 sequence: CASSPGGASGPGANVLTF. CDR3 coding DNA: TGTGCCAGCTCACCCGGTGGGGCTAGCGGTCCTGGGGCCAACGTCCTGACTTTC.

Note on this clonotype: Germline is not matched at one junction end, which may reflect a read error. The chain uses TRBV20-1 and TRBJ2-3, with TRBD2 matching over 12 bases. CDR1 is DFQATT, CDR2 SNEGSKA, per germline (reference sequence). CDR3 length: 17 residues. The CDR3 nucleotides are TGCTGTGCCCCAGGACTAGCGGGACGAGCGGGCACAGATACGCAGTATTTT. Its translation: CCAPGLAGRAGTDTQYF.

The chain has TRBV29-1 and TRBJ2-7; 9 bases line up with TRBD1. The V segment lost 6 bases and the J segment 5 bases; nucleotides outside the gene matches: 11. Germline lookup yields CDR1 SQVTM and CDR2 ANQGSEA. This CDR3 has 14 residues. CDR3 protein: CSVALRDRAHEQYF. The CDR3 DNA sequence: TGCAGCGTGGCCCTCCGGGACAGGGCCCACGAGCAGTACTTC.

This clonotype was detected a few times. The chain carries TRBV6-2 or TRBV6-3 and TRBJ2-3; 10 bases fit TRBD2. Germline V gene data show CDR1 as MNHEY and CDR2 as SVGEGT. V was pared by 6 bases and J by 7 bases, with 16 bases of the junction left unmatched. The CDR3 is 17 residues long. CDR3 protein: CASRIRLLAGGVNTQYF. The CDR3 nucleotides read TGTGCCAGCAGGATCCGTCTATTAGCGGGAGGCGTGAATACGCAGTATTTT.

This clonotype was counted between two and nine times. CDR3 sequence: CSVEEGFSGEQYF. DNA of the CDR3: TGCAGCGTTGAAGAGGGTTTTAGCGGCGAGCAGTACTTC. V usage is TRBV29-1 and J usage is TRBJ2-7; maybe TRBD2 (6 bases). Deletions cut 0 bases from V and 6 bases from J, with 12 bases between. This CDR3 comprises 13 residues. CDR1 SQVTM and CDR2 ANQGSEA come from the germline V gene.

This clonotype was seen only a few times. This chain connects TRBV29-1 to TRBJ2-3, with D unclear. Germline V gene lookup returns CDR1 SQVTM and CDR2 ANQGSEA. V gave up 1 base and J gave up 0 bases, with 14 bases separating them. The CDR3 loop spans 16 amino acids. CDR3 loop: CSVEGAGFLSTDTQYF. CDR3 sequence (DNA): TGCAGCGTTGAAGGGGCTGGATTCCTTAGCACAGATACGCAGTATTTT.

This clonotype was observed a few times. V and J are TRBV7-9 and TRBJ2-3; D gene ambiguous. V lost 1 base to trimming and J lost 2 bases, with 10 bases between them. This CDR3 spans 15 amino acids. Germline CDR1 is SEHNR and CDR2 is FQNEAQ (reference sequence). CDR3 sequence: CASSLEADVTDTQYF. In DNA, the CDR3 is TGTGCCAGCAGCTTAGAGGCAGACGTCACAGATACGCAGTATTTT. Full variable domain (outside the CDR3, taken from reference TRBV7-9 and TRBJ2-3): DTGVSQNPRHKITKRGQNVTFRCDPISEHNRLYWYRQTLGQGPEFLTYFQNEAQLEKSRLLSDRFSAERPKGSFSTLEIQRTEQGDSAMYLCASSLEADVTDTQYFGPGTRLTVL.

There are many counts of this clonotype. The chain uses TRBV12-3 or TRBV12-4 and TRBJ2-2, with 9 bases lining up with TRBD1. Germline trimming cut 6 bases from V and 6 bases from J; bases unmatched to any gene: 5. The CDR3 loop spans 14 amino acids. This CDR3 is CASRATGGAGELFF. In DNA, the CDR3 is TGTGCCAGCAGGGCGACAGGGGGAGCCGGGGAGCTGTTTTTT.